Each of the 19 T cell receptor beta chains below was sequenced from the same sample in a study of blood T cell repertoires in COVID-19. The data were produced by immunoSEQ multiplex PCR, yet TCRdb's version contains in-frame clones alone and is incomplete. The table has around 210,000 clones, approximately 85% seen once. Material for sequencing was peripheral blood. These receptors originate from a middle-aged man with COVID-19, enrolled during active disease.

This clone was found once. The chain uses TRBV11-3 and TRBJ2-7, with D hard to call. V lost 1 base, J lost 4 bases, and 8 bases lay in between. CDR3 size: 13 residues. Germline V lookup: CDR1 SGHNT, CDR2 YENEEA. Here the CDR3 reads CASSLGGLYEQYF. Written as DNA, the CDR3 is TGTGCCAGCAGCTTAGGCGGCTTATACGAGCAGTACTTC.

In DNA, the CDR3 is TGTGCCAGCTCACCACCGGTTGGGCAGACCCAGTACTTC. This gives the protein CASSPPVGQTQYF. V usage is TRBV18 and J usage is TRBJ2-5; unclear D gene. Germline CDR1 is KGHSH and CDR2 is LQKENI. Deletions cut 0 bases from V and 6 bases from J, with 8 bases between. The CDR3 covers 13 residues.

The V gene is TRBV24-1, the J gene TRBJ1-2, with D uncertain. V gave up 4 bases and J gave up 3 bases, with 11 bases separating them. The CDR3 has 14 amino acids. In germline, CDR1 is KGHDR, CDR2 SFDVKD. The CDR3 nucleotides read TGTGCCACCAGTGACGGAGCAAGCGACTATGGCTACACCTTC. Encoded protein: CATSDGASDYGYTF.

The chain carries TRBV7-2 and TRBJ1-2; 7 positions agree with TRBD1. Germline V CDR1 and CDR2: SGHTA, FQGNSA. CDR3 length: 15 residues. V gave up 4 bases and J gave up 2 bases; unmatched junction bases: 7. The CDR3 sequence: CASSSRQGVNYGYTF. In DNA, the CDR3 is TGTGCCAGCAGCTCCCGACAGGGTGTAAACTATGGCTACACCTTC.

The gene calls are TRBV30 and TRBJ2-7; 10 nucleotides agree with TRBD1. V trimming: 2 bases; J trimming: 5 bases; junction bases outside the gene matches: 6. The CDR3 loop spans 14 amino acids. CDR1 is GTSNPN and CDR2 is SVGIG in the germline V gene (reference sequence). CDR3 in DNA: TGTGCCTGGAGTAAGACAGGGGGCGGAGACGAGCAGTACTTC. Its translation is CAWSKTGGGDEQYF.

The chain links TRBV2 to TRBJ1-1; no firm D call. The germline CDR1 and CDR2 sequences are SNHLY and FYNNEI. Trimming cost V 0 bases and J 6 bases, with 5 bases left between them. This CDR3 contains 12 residues. CDR3 coding DNA: TGTGCCAGCAGTGAAGCGAGGGCTGAAGCTTTCTTT. This encodes CASSEARAEAFF.

As DNA, the CDR3 is TGTGCCAGCACCACGACAGGAAGAAATTCACCCCTCCACTTT. Translated, it gives CASTTTGRNSPLHF. J is TRBJ1-6 and V is TRBV7-8, with D possibly TRBD1 on 6 matching bases. The CDR3 length is 14 residues. In germline, CDR1 is SGHVS, CDR2 FQNEAQ. V lost 7 bases and J lost 7, with 14 bases in between.

This rearrangement joins TRBV5-4 to TRBJ1-1, with TRBD1 matching 7 bases. J gave up 2 bases and V 4 bases, and 5 bases lay outside the gene matches. The CDR3 is made up of 14 amino acids. Germline lookup yields CDR1 SGHNT and CDR2 YYREEE (reference sequence). Here the CDR3 reads CASSRTGSNTEAFF. The CDR3 region has the DNA TGTGCCAGCAGCCGGACAGGTAGTAACACTGAAGCTTTCTTT. Complete variable domain (other parts from reference TRBV5-4 and TRBJ1-1): ETGVTQSPTHLIKTRGQQVTLRCSSQSGHNTVSWYQQALGQGPQFIFQYYREEENGRGNFPPRFSGLQFPNYSSELNVNALELDDSALYLCASSRTGSNTEAFFGQGTRLTVV.

CDR3 sequence (DNA): TGTGCCAGCAGCCAACGCTCCCTTGGCGAAAAACTGTTTTTT. Translation: CASSQRSLGEKLFF. The gene calls are TRBV3-1 (or the pseudogene TRBV3-2) and TRBJ1-4, with D unresolved. Per the germline V gene, CDR1 is LGHDT and CDR2 is YNNKEL (reference sequence). This CDR3 comprises 14 residues. Trimming shortened V by 2 bases and J by 8 bases, and 12 bases separated the two germline ends.

The chain couples TRBV4-1 to TRBJ2-1, with 8 positions matching TRBD1. This CDR3 contains 16 residues. CDR1 is MGHRA and CDR2 is YSYEKL in the germline V gene. V trimming: 3 bases; J trimming: 9 bases; junction bases outside the gene matches: 13. In DNA, the CDR3 is TGCGCCAGCAGCCACTTGACAGGGGCCTTTTTTCGTGAGCAGTTCTTC. Translated: CASSHLTGAFFREQFF.

Written as DNA, the CDR3 is TGTGCCAGCAGCCTCAGTAGCGGGGGCAGAGAGACCCAGTACTTC. This encodes CASSLSSGGRETQYF. The rearrangement uses TRBV3-1 (or the pseudogene TRBV3-2) and TRBJ2-5, with 9 bases identical to TRBD2. Germline CDR1 and CDR2: LGHDT and YNNKEL (reference sequence). Germline trimming cut 4 bases from V and 4 bases from J; bases unmatched to any gene: 7. The CDR3 spans 15 residues.

The chain joins TRBV6-5 to TRBJ2-3, with 14 positions matching TRBD2. This CDR3 comprises 14 residues. With 6 bases clipped from V and 4 bases from J, the junction kept 0 bases outside the gene matches. Germline V gene data show CDR1 as MNHEY and CDR2 as SVGAGI. As DNA, the CDR3 is TGTGCCAGCAGGGGACTAGCGGGAGCAGATACGCAGTATTTT. This gives the protein CASRGLAGADTQYF.

In its sample, this clone was seen once. V gene TRBV7-2 combines with J gene TRBJ1-5, with 10 positions matching TRBD1. J lost 2 bases, V lost 5 bases, and 12 bases had no gene match. In germline, CDR1 is SGHTA, CDR2 FQGNSA. The CDR3 has 18 residues. This chain's CDR3 is CASSPGQGLPFGNQPQHF. CDR3 in DNA: TGTGCCAGCAGCCCGGGACAGGGGCTCCCATTCGGCAATCAGCCCCAGCATTTT.

The V call is TRBV19, the J call TRBJ2-2; TRBD1 agrees at 8 bases. The CDR3 covers 14 residues. V shed 6 bases, J shed 4 bases, and the junction held 4 bases outside the gene matches. CDR1 is LNHDA and CDR2 is SQIVND in the germline V gene (reference sequence). As DNA, the CDR3 is TGTGCCAGTAGATGGACAGGGACCACCGGGGAGCTGTTTTTT. Translated: CASRWTGTTGELFF.

The CDR3 DNA reads TGTGCCACCAGTGCTAGCGGGGGGAAAAACATTCAGTACTTC. Residues: CATSASGGKNIQYF. The chain joins TRBV24-1 to TRBJ2-4; 11 bases fit TRBD2. The CDR3 extends over 14 amino acids. V was pared by 5 bases and J by 4 bases, with 0 bases of the junction left unmatched. Germline assignment: CDR1 KGHDR and CDR2 SFDVKD.

The chain combines TRBV28 with TRBJ1-1; 9 bases fit TRBD1. The V gene end was trimmed by 7 bases and the J gene end by 4 bases; junction bases not matched to a gene: 10. This CDR3 spans 15 amino acids. Germline loops: CDR1 MDHEN, CDR2 SYDVKM. CDR3 DNA sequence: TGTGCCAGCATCAAGGCACAGGGGGCGGGCACTGAAGCTTTCTTT. Protein product: CASIKAQGAGTEAFF.

J is TRBJ2-3 and V is TRBV19, with D hard to call. Trimming shortened V by 3 bases and J by 4 bases, and 8 bases separated the two germline ends. The CDR3 contains 13 residues. CDR1 is LNHDA, CDR2 SQIVND, per germline (reference sequence). The CDR3 loop is CASSIVTSDTQYF. DNA for the CDR3: TGTGCCAGTAGTATCGTGACATCAGATACGCAGTATTTT.

The chain couples TRBV5-1 to TRBJ1-1; D is unclear. The length of the CDR3 is 14 residues. V shed 0 bases and J shed 4 bases, with 10 bases lying between them. CDR1 and CDR2 from the germline V gene are SGHRS and YFSETQ. CDR3 sequence reads: CASSLGGWGTEAFF. Here the CDR3 DNA reads TGCGCCAGCAGCTTGGGAGGGTGGGGCACTGAAGCTTTCTTT.

The CDR3: CASSAGRADYGYTF. CDR3 nucleotide sequence: TGTGCCAGCAGCGCGGGCAGGGCTGACTATGGCTACACCTTC. The gene calls are TRBV9 and TRBJ1-2, with D possibly matching TRBD1 (5 bases). Germline CDR1 SGDLS, CDR2 YYNGEE. V was trimmed by 3 bases and J by 3 bases, leaving 12 bases between them. The CDR3 sequence is 14 residues long.